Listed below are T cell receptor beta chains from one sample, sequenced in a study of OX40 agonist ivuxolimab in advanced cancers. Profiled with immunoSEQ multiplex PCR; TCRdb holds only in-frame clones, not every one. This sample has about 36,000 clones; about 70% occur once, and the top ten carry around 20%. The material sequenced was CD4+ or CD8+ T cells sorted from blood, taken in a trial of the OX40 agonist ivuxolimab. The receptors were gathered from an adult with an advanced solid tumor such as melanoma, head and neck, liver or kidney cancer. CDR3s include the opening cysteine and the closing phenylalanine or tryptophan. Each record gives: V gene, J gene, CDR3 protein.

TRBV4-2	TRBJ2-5	CASSGASGGSETQYF
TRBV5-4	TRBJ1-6	CASSFTDYNSPLHF
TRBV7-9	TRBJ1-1	CASSPRTGVNTEAFF
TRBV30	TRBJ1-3	CAWSPGSGNTIYF
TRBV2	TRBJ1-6	CASMGFSPLHF
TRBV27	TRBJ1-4	CASKNSPTNEKLFF
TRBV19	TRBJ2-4	CASRRNRGGIQYF
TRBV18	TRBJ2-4	CASSPPVTAKNIQYF
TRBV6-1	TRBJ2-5	CASKKNRGGETQYF
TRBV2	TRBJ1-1	CASWDWNTEAFF
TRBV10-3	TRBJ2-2	CAISLAGAREGELFF